A selection of T cell receptor beta chains follows, all from one sample in a study of human T cells and chemical hapten exposure. TCRdb analysed the RACE reads with MiXCR anew, one entry per CDR3 protein. There are 180,000 or so distinct CDR3 sequences in the sample; approximately 15% occur only once, and less than 2% lies in the top ten. This specimen consisted of whole blood, obtained in connection with sensitization to the hapten diphenylcyclopropenone (DPC). Receptors were obtained from a woman aged 25 to 39 with alopecia areata. Some clones in this sample may be carry-over from other donors' samples. Each CDR3 is given without its conserved first and last residue.

J gene: TRBJ1-5
V gene: TRBV6-5
CDR3 protein: ASSYSATGNQPQH

J gene: TRBJ1-5
V gene: TRBV20-1
CDR3 protein: SASRGTESNQPQH

J gene: TRBJ2-1
V gene: TRBV6-2/TRBV6-3
CDR3 protein: ASSYAGAGNLQF

J gene: TRBJ2-6
V gene: TRBV20-1
CDR3 protein: SVGSRVGANVLT

J gene: TRBJ1-1
V gene: TRBV6-2/TRBV6-3
CDR3 protein: ASSYAPLDSHGAMNTEAF

J gene: TRBJ2-7
V gene: TRBV11-2
CDR3 protein: ASSLEGATADLYEQY

J gene: TRBJ1-6
V gene: TRBV3-1
CDR3 protein: ASSPPQGAGSPLH

J gene: TRBJ1-5
V gene: TRBV20-1
CDR3 protein: SAWGGSNQPQH

J gene: TRBJ2-5
V gene: TRBV7-3
CDR3 protein: ASSLNGLETQY

J gene: TRBJ1-1
V gene: TRBV5-1
CDR3 protein: ASSLDPRSLNTEAF

J gene: TRBJ1-2
V gene: TRBV2
CDR3 protein: ASSHRDRDGYT

J gene: TRBJ2-1
V gene: TRBV5-5
CDR3 protein: ASRLAGGPGNEQF

J gene: TRBJ2-1
V gene: TRBV5-1
CDR3 protein: ASSLVPGSSYNEQF

J gene: TRBJ2-5
V gene: TRBV18
CDR3 protein: ASSPSTSGSRNQETQY

J gene: TRBJ1-1
V gene: TRBV3-1
CDR3 protein: ASSQGDRDLAEAF

J gene: TRBJ2-1
V gene: TRBV7-2
CDR3 protein: ASSRPRTSGSINEQF

J gene: TRBJ2-1
V gene: TRBV5-1
CDR3 protein: ASNPTQASGSYEQF

J gene: TRBJ1-1
V gene: TRBV1
CDR3 protein: TSSPTPNTEAF

J gene: TRBJ1-4
V gene: TRBV5-4
CDR3 protein: ASSLKGREKLF

J gene: TRBJ1-4
V gene: TRBV5-1
CDR3 protein: ASTKSGANEKLF